This T cell receptor (beta chain) was observed in a study of post-analysis software for immune sequencing data. Study-wide context: Courses of disease covered relapsing-remitting, secondary progressive and progressive-relapsing multiple sclerosis.

The library was made from cDNA and included unique molecular identifiers. T cells numbering roughly 1 to 10 million yielded approximately 500,000 cDNA molecules. Using its own MiXCR run on the PCR reads, TCRdb lists one record per CDR3 protein. This sample carries some 800,000 distinct CDR3 sequences, 46% of them seen once, and the ten largest clones take just under 5%. This CDR3 spans 12 amino acids. CDR1 and CDR2 from the germline V gene are DFQATT and SNEGSKA (reference sequence). V lost 1 base, J lost 7 bases, and 10 bases lay in between. Points on this clonotype: Antigen: not known.

General study points: Roughly 5 TRBV segments occurring more often in patients than controls included TRBV5-6, TRBV5-1 and TRBV20-1. Batch-matched samples strongly co-clustered by F measure. Significantly decreased normalized Chao1 diversity was recorded for multiple sclerosis patients relative to controls.

This clonotype was sampled from a girl aged 10 to 17 with multiple sclerosis. The chain couples TRBV20-1 to TRBJ1-2; a possible D gene is TRBD1 (6 bases). The sample was blood. CDR3: CSARVDSGGYTF. The CDR3 region has the DNA TGCAGTGCTAGAGTGGACAGTGGTGGCTACACCTTC.